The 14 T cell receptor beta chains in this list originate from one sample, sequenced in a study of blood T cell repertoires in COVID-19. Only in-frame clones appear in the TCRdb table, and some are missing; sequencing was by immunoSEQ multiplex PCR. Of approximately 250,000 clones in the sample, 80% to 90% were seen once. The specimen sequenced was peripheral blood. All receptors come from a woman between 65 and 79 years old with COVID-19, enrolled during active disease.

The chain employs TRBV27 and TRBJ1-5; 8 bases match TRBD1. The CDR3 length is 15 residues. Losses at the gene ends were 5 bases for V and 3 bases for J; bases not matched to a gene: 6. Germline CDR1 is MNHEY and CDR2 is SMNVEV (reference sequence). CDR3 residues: CASSPRTGNNQPQHF. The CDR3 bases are TGTGCCAGCAGTCCCCGGACAGGGAACAATCAGCCCCAGCATTTT.

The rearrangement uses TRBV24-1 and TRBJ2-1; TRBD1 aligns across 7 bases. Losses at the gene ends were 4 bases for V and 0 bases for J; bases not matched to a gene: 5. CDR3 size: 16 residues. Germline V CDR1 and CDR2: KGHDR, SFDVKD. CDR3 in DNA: TGTGCCACCAGTGAAGCTGGGACAGCCTCCTACAATGAGCAGTTCTTC. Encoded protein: CATSEAGTASYNEQFF.

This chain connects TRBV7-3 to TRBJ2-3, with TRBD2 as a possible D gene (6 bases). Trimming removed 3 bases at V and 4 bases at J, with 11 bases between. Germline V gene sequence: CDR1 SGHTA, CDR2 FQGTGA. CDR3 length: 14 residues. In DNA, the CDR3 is TGTGCCAGCAGCTTGCGGGGCGGCCCAGATACGCAGTATTTT. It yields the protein CASSLRGGPDTQYF.

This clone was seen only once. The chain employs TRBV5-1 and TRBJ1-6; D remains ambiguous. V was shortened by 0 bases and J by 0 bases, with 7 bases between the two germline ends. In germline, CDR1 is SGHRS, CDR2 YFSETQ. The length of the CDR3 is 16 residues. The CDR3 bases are TGCGCCAGCAGCTTGGGGCAGAACTCCTATAATTCACCCCTCCACTTT. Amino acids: CASSLGQNSYNSPLHF. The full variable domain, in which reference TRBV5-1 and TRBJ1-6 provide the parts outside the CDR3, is KAGVTQTPRYLIKTRGQQVTLSCSPISGHRSVSWYQQTPGQGLQFLFEYFSETQRNKGNFPGRFSGRQFSNSRSEMNVSTLELGDSALYLCASSLGQNSYNSPLHFGNGTRLTVT.

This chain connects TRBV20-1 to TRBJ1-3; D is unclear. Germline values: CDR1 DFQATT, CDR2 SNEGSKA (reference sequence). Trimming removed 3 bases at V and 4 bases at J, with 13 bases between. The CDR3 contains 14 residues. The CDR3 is CSASGLKRGNTIYF. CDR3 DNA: TGCAGTGCTAGTGGGTTAAAGAGAGGAAACACCATATATTTT.

The DNA of the CDR3 is TGTGCCAGCAGACCCCTCGGACAGGGAATAAGTAGCTACACCTTC. Its protein product is CASRPLGQGISSYTF. The chain carries TRBV6-1 and TRBJ1-2; 8 bases fit TRBD1. The germline V gene encodes CDR1 MNHNS and CDR2 SASEGT. Trimming cost V 6 bases and J 9 bases; bases outside gene matches: 15. This CDR3 is built from 15 residues.

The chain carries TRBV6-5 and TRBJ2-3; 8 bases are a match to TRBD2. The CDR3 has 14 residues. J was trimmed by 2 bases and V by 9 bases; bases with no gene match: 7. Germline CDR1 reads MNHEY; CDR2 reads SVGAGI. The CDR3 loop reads CASKTSATTDTQYF. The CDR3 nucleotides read TGTGCCAGTAAGACTAGCGCTACCACAGATACGCAGTATTTT.

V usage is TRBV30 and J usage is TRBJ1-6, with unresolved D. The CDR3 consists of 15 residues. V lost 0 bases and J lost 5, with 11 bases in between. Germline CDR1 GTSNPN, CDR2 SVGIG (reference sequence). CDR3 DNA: TGTGCCTGGAGTGTATCCGCACGGGATAATTCACCCCTCCACTTT. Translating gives CAWSVSARDNSPLHF.

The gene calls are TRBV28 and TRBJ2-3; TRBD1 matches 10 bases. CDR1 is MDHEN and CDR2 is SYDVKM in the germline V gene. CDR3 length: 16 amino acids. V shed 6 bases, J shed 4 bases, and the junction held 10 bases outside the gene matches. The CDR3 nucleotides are TGTGCCAGCAGATCCGGGACAGGGGTTCGTGCAGATACGCAGTATTTT. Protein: CASRSGTGVRADTQYF.

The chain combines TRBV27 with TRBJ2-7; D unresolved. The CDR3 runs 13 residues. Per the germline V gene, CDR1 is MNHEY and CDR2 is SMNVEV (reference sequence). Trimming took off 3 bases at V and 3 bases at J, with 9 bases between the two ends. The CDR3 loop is CASSLNSLYEQYF. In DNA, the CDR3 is TGTGCCAGCAGTTTGAACTCCCTCTACGAGCAGTACTTC.

This chain's CDR3 is CASSRTGLLYGYTF. CDR3 nucleotides: TGTGCCAGCAGTAGGACAGGATTACTTTATGGCTACACCTTC. The chain joins TRBV28 to TRBJ1-2; 7 bases align to TRBD1. The CDR3 contains 14 residues. From germline, CDR1 is MDHEN and CDR2 SYDVKM. Trimming removed 5 bases from V and 5 bases from J; junction bases left unmatched: 8.

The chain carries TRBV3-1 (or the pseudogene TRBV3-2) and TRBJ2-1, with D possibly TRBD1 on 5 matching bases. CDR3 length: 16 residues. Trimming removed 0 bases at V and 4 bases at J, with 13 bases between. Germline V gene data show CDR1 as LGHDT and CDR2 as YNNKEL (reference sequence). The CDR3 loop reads CASSQDGRAHYNEQFF. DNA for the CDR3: TGTGCCAGCAGCCAAGACGGCAGGGCCCATTACAATGAGCAGTTCTTC.

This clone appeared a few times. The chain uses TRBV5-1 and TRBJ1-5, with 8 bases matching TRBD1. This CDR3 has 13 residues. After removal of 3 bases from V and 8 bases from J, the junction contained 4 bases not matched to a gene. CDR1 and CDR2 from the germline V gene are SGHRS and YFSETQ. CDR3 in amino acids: CASSWTGQEPQHF. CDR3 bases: TGCGCCAGCAGCTGGACAGGGCAGGAGCCCCAGCATTTT.

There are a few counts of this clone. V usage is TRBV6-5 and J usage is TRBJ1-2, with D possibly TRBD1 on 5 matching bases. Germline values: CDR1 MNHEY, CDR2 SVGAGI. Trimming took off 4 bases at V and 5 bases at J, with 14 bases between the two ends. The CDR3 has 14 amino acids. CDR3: CASSLGRGYYGYTF. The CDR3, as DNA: TGTGCCAGCAGTTTGGGGCGTGGGTATTATGGCTACACCTTC.